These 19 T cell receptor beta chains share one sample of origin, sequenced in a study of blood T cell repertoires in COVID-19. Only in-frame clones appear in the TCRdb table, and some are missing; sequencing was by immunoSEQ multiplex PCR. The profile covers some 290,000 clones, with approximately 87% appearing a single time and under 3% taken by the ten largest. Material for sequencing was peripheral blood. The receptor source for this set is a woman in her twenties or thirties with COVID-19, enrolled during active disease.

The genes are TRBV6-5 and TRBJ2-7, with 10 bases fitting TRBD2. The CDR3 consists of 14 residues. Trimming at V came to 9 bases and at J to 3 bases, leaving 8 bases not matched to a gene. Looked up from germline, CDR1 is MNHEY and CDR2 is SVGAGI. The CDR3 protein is CASRSGRGNYEQYF. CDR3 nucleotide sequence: TGTGCCAGTAGAAGCGGGAGGGGGAACTACGAGCAGTACTTC.

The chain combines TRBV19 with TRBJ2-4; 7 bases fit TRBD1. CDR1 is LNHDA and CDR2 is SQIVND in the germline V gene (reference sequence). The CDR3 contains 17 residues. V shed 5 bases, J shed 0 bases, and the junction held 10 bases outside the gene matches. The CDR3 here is CASSPRTGSLAKNIQYF. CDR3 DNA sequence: TGTGCCAGTAGTCCCCGGACAGGCTCTTTAGCCAAAAACATTCAGTACTTC.

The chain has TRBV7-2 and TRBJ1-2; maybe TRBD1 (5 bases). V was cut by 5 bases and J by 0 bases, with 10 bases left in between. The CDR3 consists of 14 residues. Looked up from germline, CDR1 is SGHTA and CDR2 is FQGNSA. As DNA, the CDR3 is TGTGCCAGCAGCCTCCAGGGTACTAACTATGGCTACACCTTC. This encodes CASSLQGTNYGYTF.

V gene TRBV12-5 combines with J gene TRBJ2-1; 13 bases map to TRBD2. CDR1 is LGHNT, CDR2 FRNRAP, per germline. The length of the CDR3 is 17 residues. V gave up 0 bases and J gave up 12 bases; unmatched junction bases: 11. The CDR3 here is CASGLVPNGLAGVGQFF. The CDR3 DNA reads TGTGCTAGTGGTTTGGTACCAAACGGACTAGCGGGAGTCGGGCAGTTCTTC.

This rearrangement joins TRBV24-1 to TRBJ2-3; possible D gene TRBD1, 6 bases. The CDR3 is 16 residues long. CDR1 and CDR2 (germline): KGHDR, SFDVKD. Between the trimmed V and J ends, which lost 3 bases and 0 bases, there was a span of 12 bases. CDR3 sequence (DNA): TGTGCCACCAGTGATGACAGGAGTAAGAGCACAGATACGCAGTATTTT. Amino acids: CATSDDRSKSTDTQYF.

The CDR3 nucleotides are TGTGCCAGCAGCGCGCGACAGGAGAGAGGAAACACCATATATTTT. Encoded protein: CASSARQERGNTIYF. This rearrangement joins TRBV7-8 to TRBJ1-3; the D gene is possibly TRBD1 (6 bases). CDR1 is SGHVS and CDR2 is FQNEAQ in the germline V gene. The CDR3 totals 15 residues. Trimming pared 5 bases from V and 4 bases from J, leaving 15 bases between.

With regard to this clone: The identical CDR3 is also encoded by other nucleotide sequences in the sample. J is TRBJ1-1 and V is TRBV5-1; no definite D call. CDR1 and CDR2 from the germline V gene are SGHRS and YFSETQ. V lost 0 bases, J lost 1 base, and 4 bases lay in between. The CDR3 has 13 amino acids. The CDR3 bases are TGCGCCAGCAGCTTGGGGGCGAACACTGAAGCTTTCTTT. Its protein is CASSLGANTEAFF.

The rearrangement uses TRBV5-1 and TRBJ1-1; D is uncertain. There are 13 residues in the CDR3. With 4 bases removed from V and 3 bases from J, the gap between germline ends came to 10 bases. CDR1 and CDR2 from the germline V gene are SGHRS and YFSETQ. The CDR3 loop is CASSERSDTEAFF. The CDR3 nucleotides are TGCGCCAGCAGCGAGCGGTCGGACACTGAAGCTTTCTTT.

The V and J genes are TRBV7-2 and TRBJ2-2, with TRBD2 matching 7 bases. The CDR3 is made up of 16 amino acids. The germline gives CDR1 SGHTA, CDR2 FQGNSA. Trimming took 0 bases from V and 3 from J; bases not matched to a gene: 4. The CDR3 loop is CASSLATSLDTGELFF. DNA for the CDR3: TGTGCCAGCAGCTTAGCGACTAGCTTAGACACCGGGGAGCTGTTTTTT.

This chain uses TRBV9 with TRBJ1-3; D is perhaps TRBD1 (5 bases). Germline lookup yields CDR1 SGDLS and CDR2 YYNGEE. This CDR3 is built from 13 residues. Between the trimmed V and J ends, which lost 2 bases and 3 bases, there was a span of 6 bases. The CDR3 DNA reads TGTGCCAGCAGCGTCGACAGTGGAAACACCATATATTTT. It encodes CASSVDSGNTIYF.

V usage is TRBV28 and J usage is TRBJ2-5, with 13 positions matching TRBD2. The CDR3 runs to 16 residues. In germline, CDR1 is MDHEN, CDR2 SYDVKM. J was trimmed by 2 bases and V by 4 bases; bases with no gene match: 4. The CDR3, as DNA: TGTGCCAGCAGTTCCCAGACTAGCGGGAGGCAAGAGACCCAGTACTTC. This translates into CASSSQTSGRQETQYF.

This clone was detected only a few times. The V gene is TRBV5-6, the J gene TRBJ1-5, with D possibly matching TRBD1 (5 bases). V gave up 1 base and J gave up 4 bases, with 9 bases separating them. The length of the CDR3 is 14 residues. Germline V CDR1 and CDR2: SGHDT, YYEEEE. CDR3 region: CASSLYKGNQPQHF. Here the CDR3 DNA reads TGTGCCAGCAGCTTGTATAAGGGGAATCAGCCCCAGCATTTT. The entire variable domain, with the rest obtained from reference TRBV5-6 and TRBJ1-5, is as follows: DAGVTQSPTHLIKTRGQQVTLRCSPKSGHDTVSWYQQALGQGPQFIFQYYEEEERQRGNFPDRFSGHQFPNYSSELNVNALLLGDSALYLCASSLYKGNQPQHFGDGTRLSIL.

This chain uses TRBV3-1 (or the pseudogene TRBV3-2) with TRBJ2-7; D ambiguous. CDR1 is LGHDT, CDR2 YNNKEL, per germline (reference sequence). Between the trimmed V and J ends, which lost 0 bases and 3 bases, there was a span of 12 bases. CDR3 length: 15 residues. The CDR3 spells CASSQDSLDYYEQYF. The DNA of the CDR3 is TGTGCCAGCAGCCAAGATTCCCTAGATTACTACGAGCAGTACTTC.

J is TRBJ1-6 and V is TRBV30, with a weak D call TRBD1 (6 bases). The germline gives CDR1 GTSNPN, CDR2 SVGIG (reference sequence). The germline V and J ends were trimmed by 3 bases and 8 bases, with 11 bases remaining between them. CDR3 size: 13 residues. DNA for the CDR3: TGTGCCTGGAGGTCCAGGGGTGATTCACCCCTCCACTTT. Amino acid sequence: CAWRSRGDSPLHF.

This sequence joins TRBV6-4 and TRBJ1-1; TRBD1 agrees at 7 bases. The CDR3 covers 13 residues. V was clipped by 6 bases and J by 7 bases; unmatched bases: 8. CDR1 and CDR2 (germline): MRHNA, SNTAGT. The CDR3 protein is CASSGTRDSEAFF. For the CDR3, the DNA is TGTGCCAGCAGCGGTACCCGGGACAGTGAAGCTTTCTTT.

In DNA form, the CDR3 reads TGTGCCAGCAGCTTAACGACAGGGTTTACAGATACGCAGTATTTT. This translates into CASSLTTGFTDTQYF. The chain uses TRBV7-3 and TRBJ2-3; 7 bases are shared with TRBD1. The CDR3 totals 15 residues. Germline CDR1 SGHTA, CDR2 FQGTGA. V lost 0 bases to trimming and J lost 3 bases; unmatched junction nucleotides: 3.

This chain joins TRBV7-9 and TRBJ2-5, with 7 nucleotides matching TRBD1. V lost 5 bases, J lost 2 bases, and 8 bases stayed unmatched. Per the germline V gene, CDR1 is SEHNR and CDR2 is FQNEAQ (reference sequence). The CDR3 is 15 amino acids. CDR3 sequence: CASSRPGQKQETQYF. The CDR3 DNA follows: TGTGCCAGCAGCCGTCCGGGACAGAAGCAAGAGACCCAGTACTTC.

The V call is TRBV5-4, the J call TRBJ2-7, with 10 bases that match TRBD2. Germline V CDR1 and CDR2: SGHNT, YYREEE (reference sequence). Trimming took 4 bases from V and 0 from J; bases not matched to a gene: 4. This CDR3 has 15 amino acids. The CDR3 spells CASSPWTSGSYEQYF. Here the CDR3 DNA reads TGTGCCAGCAGCCCGTGGACTAGCGGCTCCTACGAGCAGTACTTC.

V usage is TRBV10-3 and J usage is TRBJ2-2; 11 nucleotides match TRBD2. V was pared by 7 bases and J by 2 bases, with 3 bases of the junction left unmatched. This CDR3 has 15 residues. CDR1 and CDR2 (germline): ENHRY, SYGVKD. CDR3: CAIKGTSGNTGELFF. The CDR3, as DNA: TGTGCCATCAAAGGGACTAGCGGTAACACCGGGGAGCTGTTTTTT.